This passage covers 20 T cell receptor beta chains from one sample sequenced in a study of blood T cells in healthy people across ages. Alongside a J-beta primer mix, a sample-barcoded 5' primer served in a second PCR lasting roughly 7 to 11 cycles. TCRdb reprocessed the 5' RACE reads via MiXCR and lists one record per CDR3 protein. The profile covers some 1.4 million distinct CDR3 sequences, with 35% to 45% appearing a single time and approximately 7.9% taken by the ten largest. The sample comprised blood. The receptors originated from a woman in her late teens or twenties in good health.

A few counts support this clonotype. CDR3 bases: TGCAGCTCCATCCCGGGACTACATTCTGATACGCAGTATTTT. Protein sequence: CSSIPGLHSDTQYF. The J gene is TRBJ2-3, the V gene TRBV29-1; 7 nucleotides agree with TRBD2. This CDR3 contains 14 residues. Germline CDR1 SQVTM, CDR2 ANQGSEA. Trimming removed 8 bases from V and 6 bases from J; junction bases left unmatched: 14.

The chain recombines TRBV20-1 with TRBJ2-3; the D is unclear. Germline values: CDR1 DFQATT, CDR2 SNEGSKA (reference sequence). V was trimmed by 3 bases and J by 2 bases, leaving 12 bases between them. The CDR3 has 14 amino acids. For the CDR3, the DNA is TGCAGTGCTAGGGGTCTTACCCACACAGATACGCAGTATTTT. This encodes CSARGLTHTDTQYF.

This clonotype turned up a few times. The CDR3 coding sequence is TGTGCCAGCAGCTTATTAGGACTAGCGGGAGGGATGAGGTACAATGAGCAGTACTTC. This gives the protein CASSLLGLAGGMRYNEQYF. This rearrangement joins TRBV11-2 to TRBJ2-5; the match to TRBD2 covers 15 bases. J was trimmed by 11 bases and V by 2 bases; bases with no gene match: 18. Germline V CDR1 and CDR2: SGHAT, FQNNGV. This CDR3 spans 19 amino acids.

This CDR3 reads CASSLELGNTYEQYF. CDR3 DNA: TGTGCCAGCAGCTTAGAACTAGGGAATACCTACGAGCAGTACTTC. The chain combines TRBV11-2 with TRBJ2-7; tentatively, D is TRBD2 (5 bases). This CDR3 spans 15 amino acids. V was trimmed by 0 bases and J by 2 bases, leaving 11 bases between them. In germline, CDR1 is SGHAT, CDR2 FQNNGV.

The chain recombines TRBV15 with TRBJ2-4; 7 bases are shared with TRBD1. The J call may be wrong; the DNA end is better matched by TRBJ2-7. Per germline, CDR1 LNHNV and CDR2 YYDKDF (reference sequence). The CDR3 is 15 residues long. CDR3 sequence reads: CATSSGTVLPYEQYF. CDR3 in DNA: TGTGCCACCAGCAGTGGGACAGTCCTTCCCTACGAGCAGTACTTC.

V is TRBV12-3 or TRBV12-4 and J is TRBJ2-5, with TRBD1 matching over 9 bases. V lost 6 bases and J lost 11; bases outside the gene matches: 16. The CDR3 has 15 amino acids. The DNA of the CDR3 is TGTGCCAGCAGCCGGGGACAGGGCCGTTCGGGGGAGCAGTACTTC. It encodes CASSRGQGRSGEQYF.

The chain joins TRBV5-3 to TRBJ1-1; D is unclear. TRBV5-3 is flagged as an ORF with uncertain function. The ends were cut back, 1 base at V and 1 base at J, with 11 bases in the middle. This CDR3 is 15 amino acids long. This CDR3 is CARSLSGRPNTEAFF. In DNA, the CDR3 is TGTGCCAGAAGCTTGAGTGGGAGACCGAACACTGAAGCTTTCTTT.

This clonotype was seen only a few times. CDR3 in DNA: TGTGCCAGCAGCCTTCAGGGGCTGGAAGCTTTCTTT. Translation: CASSLQGLEAFF. V and J are TRBV14 and TRBJ1-1; D perhaps matches TRBD1 (6 bases). The CDR3 spans 12 residues. Germline V CDR1 and CDR2: SGHDN, FVKESK. V lost 4 bases and J 8 bases, leaving 11 bases between the germline ends.

The genes are TRBV29-1 and TRBJ1-1, with D maybe TRBD1 (6 bases). This CDR3 comprises 13 residues. V shed 6 bases and J shed 2 bases, with 13 bases lying between them. Germline CDR1 and CDR2: SQVTM and ANQGSEA. In DNA, the CDR3 is TGCAGCGTAGGACAGAAAAGTAACACTGAAGCTTTCTTT. It encodes CSVGQKSNTEAFF.

V gene TRBV6-2 or TRBV6-3 combines with J gene TRBJ2-7; no clear D gene. The germline V gene encodes CDR1 MNHEY and CDR2 SVGEGT. Trimming pared 0 bases from V and 0 bases from J, leaving 12 bases between. CDR3 length: 16 amino acids. The CDR3 reads CASSYSFGPISYEQYF. The CDR3 DNA reads as TGTGCCAGCAGTTACTCTTTCGGCCCTATCTCCTACGAGCAGTACTTC.

The rearrangement links TRBV20-1 to TRBJ1-2; 7 bases are a match to TRBD1. The CDR3 is made up of 13 amino acids. Trimming took 0 bases from V and 4 from J; bases not matched to a gene: 2. The germline V gene encodes CDR1 DFQATT and CDR2 SNEGSKA (reference sequence). CDR3 nucleotide sequence: TGCAGTGCTAGAGAAGGGGGCGGCTATGGCTACACCTTC. Protein product: CSAREGGGYGYTF.

This clonotype was picked up a small number of times. The chain carries TRBV7-9 and TRBJ2-7; the D is unclear. The V and J ends lost 0 bases and 2 bases respectively, with 11 bases between them. Per germline, CDR1 SEHNR and CDR2 FQNEAQ (reference sequence). This CDR3 has 15 residues. The CDR3 loop reads CASSLAVSLAYEQYF. Written as DNA, the CDR3 is TGTGCCAGCAGCTTAGCTGTGTCACTTGCCTACGAGCAGTACTTC.

The chain is built from TRBV12-3 or TRBV12-4 and TRBJ2-2; 11 bases match TRBD2. V dropped 9 bases and J dropped 6; count of bases not matched to a gene: 6. The CDR3 length is 14 residues. The CDR3 DNA follows: TGTGCCAGTACTAGCGGGGGTCAGGCCGGGGAGCTGTTTTTT. This codes for CASTSGGQAGELFF.

V gene TRBV20-1 combines with J gene TRBJ2-1; no clear D. Germline V gene data show CDR1 as DFQATT and CDR2 as SNEGSKA (reference sequence). The CDR3 spans 14 residues. Trimming took off 3 bases at V and 0 bases at J, with 9 bases between the two ends. DNA for the CDR3: TGCAGTGCTAGTCTGTTAGCCTCCTACAATGAGCAGTTCTTC. This sequence encodes CSASLLASYNEQFF.

There are a few counts of this clonotype. The gene calls are TRBV5-1 and TRBJ1-4, with TRBD1 matching 7 bases. This CDR3 is built from 17 residues. V shed 4 bases, J shed 0 bases, and the junction held 9 bases outside the gene matches. The germline CDR1 and CDR2 sequences are SGHRS and YFSETQ. The CDR3 coding sequence is TGCGCCAGCAGCGGACTCCGGGACAGTGCAACTAATGAAAAACTGTTTTTT. This encodes CASSGLRDSATNEKLFF.

This clonotype was seen ten or more times. The J gene is TRBJ2-5, the V gene TRBV5-1; D tentatively reads TRBD1 or TRBD2 (5 bases each). The germline CDR1 and CDR2 sequences are SGHRS and YFSETQ. CDR3 length: 15 amino acids. Trimming left V 4 bases short and J 2 bases short, with 15 bases between. The DNA for the CDR3 is TGCGCCAGCAGCAGTGGGGGATGGCTTCAAGAGACCCAGTACTTC. Its translation is CASSSGGWLQETQYF.

This clonotype was observed a few times. The gene calls are TRBV7-9 and TRBJ2-7; the D gene is possibly TRBD2 (6 bases). Looked up from germline, CDR1 is SEHNR and CDR2 is FQNEAQ (reference sequence). The CDR3 contains 16 residues. Trimming took off 4 bases at V and 0 bases at J, with 16 bases between the two ends. The CDR3 nucleotides are TGTGCCAGCAGCTCCGATGAGCGGAGGGGCTCCTACGAGCAGTACTTC. As protein: CASSSDERRGSYEQYF.

Points on this clonotype: This sequence may be a read error, since a much larger clone differs from it by one base. V is TRBV7-2 and J is TRBJ2-7, with a weak D call TRBD1 (8 bases). Germline V lookup: CDR1 SGHTA, CDR2 FQGNSA. There are 14 residues in the CDR3. The CDR3 DNA reads as TGTGCCAACAGCTTCACACAGGGGGGGTACGAGCAGTACTTC. Its protein product is CANSFTQGGYEQYF.

The V call is TRBV3-1, the J call TRBJ2-1, with D possibly being TRBD2 (6 bases). This CDR3 comprises 13 residues. Germline V gene sequence: CDR1 LGHDT, CDR2 YNNKEL (reference sequence). V was cut by 5 bases and J by 8 bases, with 13 bases left in between. CDR3 amino acids: CASSGTPEDEQFF. The CDR3 nucleotides read TGTGCCAGCAGCGGGACTCCCGAGGATGAGCAGTTCTTC.

The V gene is TRBV20-1, the J gene TRBJ2-7; 11 nucleotides agree with TRBD1. V trimming: 2 bases; J trimming: 3 bases; junction bases outside the gene matches: 3. Germline lookup yields CDR1 DFQATT and CDR2 SNEGSKA (reference sequence). CDR3 length equals 14 residues. CDR3 DNA sequence: TGCAGTGCTAGAAGGACAGGGGGCTACTACGAGCAGTACTTC. It encodes CSARRTGGYYEQYF.